This TCR beta chain emerged from a study of shared clonotypes between healthy human individuals. Findings of the study overall: An anticipated effect of sequencing depth on clonotype sharing among donors was recognized.

Both subsets, CD45RA+ naive and CD45RA-negative memory, were split from the CD4+ cells. Profiling relied on immunoSEQ multiplex PCR, and the TCRdb table lists in-frame clones only, not all of them. The table has hundreds of thousands of clones, 74% seen once; the top ten hold roughly 1.7%. This clone was detected once. Its target is not known. The clonotype originates from a woman in her thirties in good health. Sequencing was done on a sample of memory CD4+ T cells sorted from blood. Subset described: CD45RA-negative fraction.

Here the CDR3 DNA reads TGTGCCAGCAGTTACTCGGGAGGAACCCAGCCCCAGCATTTT. This codes for CASSYSGGTQPQHF. V usage is TRBV6-5 and J usage is TRBJ1-5; no definite D call. Per the germline V gene, CDR1 is MNHEY and CDR2 is SVGAGI. V was trimmed by 0 bases and J by 7 bases, leaving 10 bases between them. CDR3 size: 14 residues.